Listed below are T cell receptor beta chains from one sample, sequenced in a study of T cells in localized non-small cell lung cancer. TCRdb keeps only in-frame clones here, not all; method: immunoSEQ multiplex PCR. The data show 8,500 or so clones, with around 56% seen just once and about 8% held by the top ten. This sample comprised lymph node tissue, obtained before any cancer treatment. These receptors all come from a male donor older than 55 with stage I squamous cell lung carcinoma. Each CDR3 is given with its conserved first and last residue. The order of the fields is V gene, D gene, J gene, clone size, CDR3 protein, CDR3 DNA. The D gene is left open where the match is weak. Clone size is given for some rows only: seen once, a few or many times, or a class if the clone is expanded.

>TRBV19|.|TRBJ2-2|.
CASSIVNTGELFF
TGTGCCAGTAGTATAGTAAACACCGGGGAGCTGTTTTTT
>TRBV28|.|TRBJ2-7|.
CASYQGTNPNEQYF
TGTGCCAGCTACCAGGGGACTAATCCTAACGAGCAGTACTTC
>TRBV6-8|.|TRBJ2-3|few
CASSYTTDTQYF
TGTGCCAGCAGTTACACGACAGATACGCAGTATTTT
>TRBV15|.|TRBJ2-1|.
CATSRGSLGSNEQFF
TGTGCCACCAGCAGGGGCTCCCTAGGTTCTAATGAGCAGTTCTTC
>TRBV5-1|TRBD1|TRBJ1-3|once
CASSPGTAGNTIYF
TGCGCCAGCAGCCCCGGGACAGCTGGAAACACCATATATTTT
>TRBV11-3|.|TRBJ2-1|.
CASSLFRGHNEQFF
TGTGCCAGCAGCTTATTCAGGGGACACAATGAGCAGTTCTTC
>TRBV15|.|TRBJ2-5|.
CATSSDRLEWGETQYF
TGTGCCACCAGCAGTGACCGATTGGAATGGGGAGAGACCCAGTACTTC
>TRBV6-8|.|TRBJ1-1|few
CASTKGGWDTEAFF
TGTGCCAGCACCAAAGGGGGTTGGGACACTGAAGCTTTCTTT
>TRBV6-7|TRBD1|TRBJ2-2|few
CASSSGLGTANTGELFF
TGTGCCAGCAGTTCTGGCCTCGGGACAGCGAACACCGGGGAGCTGTTTTTT
>TRBV12-5|TRBD1|TRBJ2-1|.
CASGPGQGIRNEQFF
TGTGCTAGTGGCCCGGGACAGGGGATTCGGAATGAGCAGTTCTTC
>TRBV18|TRBD1|TRBJ1-1|.
CASSPRGPTEAFF
TGTGCCAGCTCACCGAGGGGGCCCACTGAAGCTTTCTTT
>TRBV29-1|.|TRBJ1-1|.
CSVTGYNRLAFF
TGCAGCGTAACAGGTTATAATCGTTTAGCTTTCTTT
>TRBV12-2|.|TRBJ2-7|once
CASKPSQHLDEQYF
TGTGCCAGTAAACCTAGCCAACATCTCGACGAGCAGTACTTC
>TRBV5-1|.|TRBJ2-6|few
CASHPGQEAGANVLTF
TGCGCCAGCCATCCGGGACAAGAAGCTGGGGCCAACGTCCTGACTTTC
>TRBV29-1|TRBD2|TRBJ2-1|.
CSVPTSGRVDEQFF
TGCAGCGTTCCTACTAGCGGGAGGGTTGATGAGCAGTTCTTC
>TRBV19|.|TRBJ2-7|.
CASSAQANEQYF
TGTGCCAGTAGTGCCCAAGCCAACGAGCAGTACTTC
>TRBV6-8|.|TRBJ1-5|few
CASSPGGNQPQHF
TGTGCCAGCAGCCCAGGGGGCAATCAGCCCCAGCATTTT
>TRBV11-3|TRBD2|TRBJ2-5|.
CASSRGVGPQETQYF
TGTGCCAGCAGCCGGGGGGTGGGACCACAAGAGACCCAGTACTTC